A selection of T cell receptor beta chains follows, all from one sample in a study of prognosis after radiotherapy for stage I lung cancer. MiXCR was run by TCRdb on the multiplex PCR reads, yielding one entry per CDR3 protein. The data hold roughly 23,000 distinct CDR3 sequences, with around 42% observed a single time. The sequenced sample was PBMCs, obtained before or after stereotactic body radiation therapy (not recorded which). The source of these receptors is a donor at least 50 years old with non-small cell lung cancer. Each CDR3 is given with its conserved first and last residue. A D gene is named only where the DNA matches it firmly. A row's size may be missing; if present it is once, few, many or a size class.

j_gene,v_gene,d_gene,abundance,CDR3nt,CDR3aa
TRBJ2-2,TRBV5-1,TRBD2,many,TGCGCCAGCAGCCCATTCCGCGGACTAGTGGCCGGGGAGCTGTTTTTT,CASSPFRGLVAGELFF
TRBJ2-1,TRBV6-5,-,-,TGTGCCAGCAGTTACGTGGCCTGTGAGCAGTTCTTC,CASSYVACEQFF
TRBJ2-5,TRBV20-1,TRBD2,many,TGCAGTGAGGCGGGAGAGGGTGAGACCCAGTACTTC,CSEAGEGETQYF
TRBJ1-4,TRBV7-7,TRBD1,many,TGTGCTAGCAGCACGGACCTACAGGGGTTTTGGGAAAAACTGTTTTTT,CASSTDLQGFWEKLFF
TRBJ2-3,TRBV7-3,-,many,TGTGCCAGCAGCCGAGCTGTCGGGCTAGGCGTAAGCACAGATACGCAGTATTTT,CASSRAVGLGVSTDTQYF
TRBJ2-3,TRBV30,-,few,TGTGCCTGGAGTGTACCTGTGACAGATACGCAGTATTTT,CAWSVPVTDTQYF
TRBJ1-2,TRBV12-3/TRBV12-4,TRBD1,large,TGTGCCAGCAGTTTAATCATTGGACAGGACTATGGCTACACCTTC,CASSLIIGQDYGYTF
TRBJ2-1,TRBV9,-,-,TGTGCCAGCAGCGGAAGCCGGGACGGAGGCTCCTACAATGAGCAGTTCTTC,CASSGSRDGGSYNEQFF
TRBJ2-1,TRBV7-2,TRBD2,-,TGTGCCAGCAGCACGACTAGCGGGGGTGGTGAGCAGTTCTTC,CASSTTSGGGEQFF
TRBJ2-7,TRBV6-1,-,-,TGTGCCAGCAGCTATGACACCTACGAGCAGTACTTC,CASSYDTYEQYF
TRBJ1-3,TRBV12-3/TRBV12-4,TRBD1,-,TGTGCCAGCATCCTGGGACAGGGAGCAGGAAACACCATATATTTT,CASILGQGAGNTIYF
TRBJ2-7,TRBV7-6,-,-,TGTGCCAGCAGCTTAAGCAGCGGGGAGCAGTACTTC,CASSLSSGEQYF
TRBJ2-5,TRBV6-9,TRBD2,many,TGTGCCAGCAGTTACGACGGGAGGGCCGGGGAGACCCAGTACTTC,CASSYDGRAGETQYF
TRBJ2-1,TRBV20-1,-,many,TGCAGTGCTAGATTACTAGCAGCCCAGTACAATGAGCAGTTCTTC,CSARLLAAQYNEQFF
TRBJ2-2,TRBV7-6,TRBD1,many,TGTGCCAGCAGCCTCCAGACAGGGGCGAACACCGGGGAGCTGTTTTTT,CASSLQTGANTGELFF
TRBJ1-2,TRBV5-6,-,-,TGCGCCAGCAGCTTGGAGTCTAGCCATGGCTACACCTTC,CASSLESSHGYTF
TRBJ2-1,TRBV24-1,TRBD2,-,TGTGCCACCAGTGACCAACTACCTAGCGGGATCTACAATGAGCAGTTCTTC,CATSDQLPSGIYNEQFF